This T cell receptor beta chain was documented in a study of PD-L1 blockade in urothelial cancer. Study-wide background: Per blood sample, T cells had a median of about 150,000.

This clone was picked up a small number of times. The time point is: pretreatment peripheral blood. Between 1 and 8 samples per patient were obtained, pretreatment and on-treatment. The templates were synthetic TCR analogs, and they were spiked into each PCR. TCRdb's copy holds only in-frame clones and misses some; the assay was immunoSEQ multiplex PCR. Among roughly 53,000 clones, roughly 85% were seen once, and the ten largest hold about 14%. The germline V gene has CDR1 PRHDT and CDR2 FYEKMQ (reference sequence). The length of the CDR3 is 15 residues. V lost 1 base and J 8 bases, leaving 15 bases between the germline ends.

The chain combines TRBV13 with TRBJ2-1, with D possibly matching TRBD2 (5 bases). The receptor was isolated from a woman aged 60 to 75 with urothelial cancer. The source was PBMCs, collected around atezolizumab (anti-PD-L1) treatment. The CDR3 DNA reads TGTGCCAGCAGCTTAGACGGGGAACCACAATATGAGCAGTTCTTC. It translates to CASSLDGEPQYEQFF.